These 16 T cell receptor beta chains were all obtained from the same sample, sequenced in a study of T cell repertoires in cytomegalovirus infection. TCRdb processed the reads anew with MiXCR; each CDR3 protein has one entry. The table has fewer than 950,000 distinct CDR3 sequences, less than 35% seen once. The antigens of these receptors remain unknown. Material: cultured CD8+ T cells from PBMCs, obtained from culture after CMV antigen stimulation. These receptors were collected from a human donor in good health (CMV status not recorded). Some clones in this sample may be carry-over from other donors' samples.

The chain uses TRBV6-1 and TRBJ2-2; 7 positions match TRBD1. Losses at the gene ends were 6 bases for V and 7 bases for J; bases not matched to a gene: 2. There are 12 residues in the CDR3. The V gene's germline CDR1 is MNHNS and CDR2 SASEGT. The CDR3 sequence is CASRTGYGELFF. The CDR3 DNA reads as TGTGCCAGCAGGACAGGGTACGGGGAGCTGTTTTTT.

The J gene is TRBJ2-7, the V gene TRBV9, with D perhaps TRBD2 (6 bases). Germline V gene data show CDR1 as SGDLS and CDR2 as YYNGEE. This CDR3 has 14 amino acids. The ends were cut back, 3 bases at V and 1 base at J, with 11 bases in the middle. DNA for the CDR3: TGTGCCAGCAGCGGCGGGGCTGAGTCCTACGAGCAGTACTTC. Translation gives CASSGGAESYEQYF.

CDR3 sequence: CASSPVQDAEKLFF. The CDR3 nucleotides are TGTGCCAGCTCACCGGTTCAGGACGCAGAAAAACTGTTTTTT. The rearrangement uses TRBV18 and TRBJ1-4; D call uncertain. CDR3 length equals 14 residues. The V gene's germline CDR1 is KGHSH and CDR2 LQKENI. Trimming removed 3 bases from V and 8 bases from J, with 13 bases in between.

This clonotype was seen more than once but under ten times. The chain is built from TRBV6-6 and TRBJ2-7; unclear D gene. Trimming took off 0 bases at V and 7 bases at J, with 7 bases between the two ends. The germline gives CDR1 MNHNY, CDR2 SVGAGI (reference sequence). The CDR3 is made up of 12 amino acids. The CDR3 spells CASSYSIEEQYF. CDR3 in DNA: TGTGCCAGCAGTTACTCGATCGAAGAGCAGTACTTC.

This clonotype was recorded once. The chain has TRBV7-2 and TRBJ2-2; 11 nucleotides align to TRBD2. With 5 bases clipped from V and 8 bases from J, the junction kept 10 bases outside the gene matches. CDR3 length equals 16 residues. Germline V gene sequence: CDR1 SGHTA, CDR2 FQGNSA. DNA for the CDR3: TGTGCCAGCAGCCCACATAGCGGGGGGGCGTATGGGGAGCTGTTTTTT. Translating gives CASSPHSGGAYGELFF.

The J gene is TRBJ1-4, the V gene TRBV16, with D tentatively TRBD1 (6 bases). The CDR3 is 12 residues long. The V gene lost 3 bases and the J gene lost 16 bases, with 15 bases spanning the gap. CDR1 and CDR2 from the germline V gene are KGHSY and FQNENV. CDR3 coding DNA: TGTGCCAGCAGCCATTCTCACAGGGATCAGTTTTTT. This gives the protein CASSHSHRDQFF. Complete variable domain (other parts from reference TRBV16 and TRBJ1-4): GEEVAQTPKHLVRGEGQKAKLYCAPIKGHSYVFWYQQVLKNEFKFLISFQNENVFDETGMPKERFSAKCLPNSPCSLEIQATKLEDSAVYFCASSHSHRDQFFGSGTQLSVL.

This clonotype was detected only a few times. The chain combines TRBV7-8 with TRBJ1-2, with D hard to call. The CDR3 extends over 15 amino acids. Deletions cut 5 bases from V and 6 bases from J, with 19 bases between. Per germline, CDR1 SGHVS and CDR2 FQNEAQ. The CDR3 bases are TGTGCCAGCAGCCCCAGGCCGGGGTTCCAGGATGGCTACACCTTC. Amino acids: CASSPRPGFQDGYTF.

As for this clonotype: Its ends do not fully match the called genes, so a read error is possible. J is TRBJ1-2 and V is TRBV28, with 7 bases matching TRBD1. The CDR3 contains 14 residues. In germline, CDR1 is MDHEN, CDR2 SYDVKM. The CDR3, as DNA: TGTGCCAACAGTTTCCCAGGGGGACTCTATGGCTACACCTTC. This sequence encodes CANSFPGGLYGYTF.

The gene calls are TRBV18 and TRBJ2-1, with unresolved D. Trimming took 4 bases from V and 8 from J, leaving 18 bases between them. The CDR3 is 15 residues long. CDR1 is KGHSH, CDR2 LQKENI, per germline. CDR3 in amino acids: CASSHRTPQTHEQFF. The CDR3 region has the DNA TGTGCCAGCTCACATCGGACGCCTCAGACCCATGAGCAGTTCTTC.

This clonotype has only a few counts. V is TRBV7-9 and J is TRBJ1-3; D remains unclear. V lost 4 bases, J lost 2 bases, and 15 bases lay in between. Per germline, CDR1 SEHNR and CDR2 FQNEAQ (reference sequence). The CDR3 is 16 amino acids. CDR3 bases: TGTGCCAGCAGCTCTACGGGTTACGGGACTGGAAACACCATATATTTT. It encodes CASSSTGYGTGNTIYF.

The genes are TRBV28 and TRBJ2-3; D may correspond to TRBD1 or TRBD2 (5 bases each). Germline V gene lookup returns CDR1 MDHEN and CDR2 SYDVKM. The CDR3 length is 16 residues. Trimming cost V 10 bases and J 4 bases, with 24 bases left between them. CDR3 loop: CANRLRGVSLADTQYF. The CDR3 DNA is TGTGCCAACAGACTACGAGGGGTGTCGTTAGCAGATACGCAGTATTTT.

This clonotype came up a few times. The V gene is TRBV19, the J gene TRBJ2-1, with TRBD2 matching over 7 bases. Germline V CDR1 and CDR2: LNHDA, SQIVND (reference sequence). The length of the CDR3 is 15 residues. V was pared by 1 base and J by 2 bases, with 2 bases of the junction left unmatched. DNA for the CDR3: TGTGCCAGTAGTATAGGGGGGGGTACCTACAATGAGCAGTTCTTC. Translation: CASSIGGGTYNEQFF.

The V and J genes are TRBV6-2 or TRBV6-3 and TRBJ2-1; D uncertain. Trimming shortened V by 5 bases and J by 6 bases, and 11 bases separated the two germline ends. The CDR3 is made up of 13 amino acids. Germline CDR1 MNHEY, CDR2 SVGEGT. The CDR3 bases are TGTGCCAGCAGTACTGCCCGGCGCAATGAGCAGTTCTTC. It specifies CASSTARRNEQFF.

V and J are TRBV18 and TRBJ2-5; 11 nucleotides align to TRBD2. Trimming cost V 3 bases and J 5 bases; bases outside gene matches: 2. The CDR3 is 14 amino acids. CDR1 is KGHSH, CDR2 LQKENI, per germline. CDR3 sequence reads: CASSPTSGVETQYF. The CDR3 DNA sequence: TGTGCCAGCTCACCGACTAGCGGGGTTGAGACCCAGTACTTC. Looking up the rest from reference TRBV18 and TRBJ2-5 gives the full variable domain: NAGVMQNPRHLVRRRGQEARLRCSPMKGHSHVYWYRQLPEEGLKFMVYLQKENIIDESGMPKERFSAEFPKEGPSILRIQQVVRGDSAAYFCASSPTSGVETQYFGPGTRLLVL.

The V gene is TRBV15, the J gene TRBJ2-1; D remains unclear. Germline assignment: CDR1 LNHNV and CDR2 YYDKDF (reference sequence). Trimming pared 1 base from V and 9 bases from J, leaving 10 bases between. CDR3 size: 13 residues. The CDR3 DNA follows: TGTGCCACCAGCAGAGTGGGCTCGGGTGAGCAGTTCTTC. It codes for CATSRVGSGEQFF.

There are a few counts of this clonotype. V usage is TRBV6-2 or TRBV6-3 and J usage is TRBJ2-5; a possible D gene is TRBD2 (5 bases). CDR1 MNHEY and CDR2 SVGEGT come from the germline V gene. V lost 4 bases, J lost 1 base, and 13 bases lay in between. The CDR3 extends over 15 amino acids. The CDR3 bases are TGTGCCAGCAGTTCCACTAGGTGGGGCCAAGAGACCCAGTACTTC. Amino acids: CASSSTRWGQETQYF.